The 2 T cell receptor beta chains given below trace back to one sample, sequenced in a study of tumor-infiltrating lymphocytes in primary liver carcinoma. Unsorted whole blood supplied the RNA, and germline DNA was extracted too. The template, around 540 ng total RNA, yielded TCR beta cDNA made with a constant-region primer. Sequencing libraries for TCR beta derived from three nested multiplex PCR rounds that used slightly modified ARM-PCR. In the first two PCR rounds, TRBV1-TRBV30 forward primers were paired with a C-beta reverse primer, and each round lasted approximately 10 cycles. TCRdb analysed the multiplex PCR reads with MiXCR anew, one entry per CDR3 protein. The data hold 310,000 or so distinct CDR3 sequences, with 50% to 60% observed a single time. The sequenced sample was peripheral blood. Source of these receptors: a young woman with primary liver carcinoma and hepatitis B virus infection.

J is TRBJ2-5 and V is TRBV30; 8 bases agree with TRBD2. This CDR3 region has 12 residues. Trimming removed 5 bases from V and 2 bases from J; junction bases left unmatched: 1. Germline values: CDR1 GTSNPN, CDR2 SVGIG (reference sequence). The CDR3 spells CAWSSGQETQYF. CDR3 DNA sequence: TGTGCCTGGTCTAGCGGGCAAGAGACCCAGTACTTC.

The chain combines TRBV30 with TRBJ2-4; D not certain. Trimming stripped 0 bases from V and 6 bases from J, with 3 bases between. The CDR3 has 11 amino acids. Germline-derived CDR1 and CDR2 are GTSNPN and SVGIG (reference sequence). The CDR3 is CAWSVANIQYF. The CDR3, as DNA: TGTGCCTGGAGTGTTGCAAACATTCAGTACTTC.